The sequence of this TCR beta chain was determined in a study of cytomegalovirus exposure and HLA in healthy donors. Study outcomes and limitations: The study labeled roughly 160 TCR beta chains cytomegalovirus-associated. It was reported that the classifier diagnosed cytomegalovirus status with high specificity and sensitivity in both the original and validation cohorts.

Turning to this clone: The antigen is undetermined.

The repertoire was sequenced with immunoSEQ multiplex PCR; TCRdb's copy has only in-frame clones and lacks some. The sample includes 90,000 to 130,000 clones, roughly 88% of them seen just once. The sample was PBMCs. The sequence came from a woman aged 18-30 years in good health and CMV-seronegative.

CDR3 in amino acids: CASSLVRQSPYEQYF. The CDR3 coding sequence is TGTGCCAGCAGCTTAGTTCGACAATCCCCCTACGAGCAGTACTTC. This chain uses TRBV7-9 with TRBJ2-7; D is undetermined. Trimming pared 1 base from V and 2 bases from J, leaving 12 bases between. Germline loops: CDR1 SEHNR, CDR2 FQNEAQ (reference sequence). The CDR3 has 15 amino acids.